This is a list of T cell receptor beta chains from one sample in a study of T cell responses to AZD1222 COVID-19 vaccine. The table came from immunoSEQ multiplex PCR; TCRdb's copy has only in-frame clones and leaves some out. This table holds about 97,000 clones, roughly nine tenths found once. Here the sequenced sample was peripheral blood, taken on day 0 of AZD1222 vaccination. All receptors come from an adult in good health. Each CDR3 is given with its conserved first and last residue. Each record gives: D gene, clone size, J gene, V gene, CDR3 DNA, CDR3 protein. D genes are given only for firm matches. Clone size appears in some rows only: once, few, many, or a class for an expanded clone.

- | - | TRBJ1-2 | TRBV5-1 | TGCGCCAGCAGCTTCTCTACTGCAGGGATGATGAACTATGGCTACACCTTC | CASSFSTAGMMNYGYTF
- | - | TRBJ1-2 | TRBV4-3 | TGCGCCAGCAGCCAAGATCGGGAGGGCACCTATGGCTACACCTTC | CASSQDREGTYGYTF
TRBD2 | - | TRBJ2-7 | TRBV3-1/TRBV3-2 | TGTGCCAGCAGCCAAGATGGGGGGACTAGGTCCTACGAGCAGTACTTC | CASSQDGGTRSYEQYF
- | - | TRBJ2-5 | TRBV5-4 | TGTGCCAGCAGCCCCCTGGGGGGGGCCCTCCAAGAGACCCAGTACTTC | CASSPLGGALQETQYF
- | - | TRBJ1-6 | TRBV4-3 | TGCGCCAGCAGCCAAGAGGGGGGGCGGTCACCCCTCCACTTT | CASSQEGGRSPLHF
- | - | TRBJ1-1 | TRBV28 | TGTGCCAGCATCACCCGGGACTTAGGGCCACAGAACACTGAAGCTTTCTTT | CASITRDLGPQNTEAFF
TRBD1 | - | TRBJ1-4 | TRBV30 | TGTGCCTGGAGAGCTCCCGGACAGGGACAAAAACTGTTTTTT | CAWRAPGQGQKLFF
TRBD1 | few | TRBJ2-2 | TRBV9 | TGTGCCAGCAGCGCCCGACAGGGAGCCACCGGGGAGCTGTTTTTT | CASSARQGATGELFF
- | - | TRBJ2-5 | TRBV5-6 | TGTGCCAGCAGCTTGGTTCACGGTGAAGAGACCCAGTACTTC | CASSLVHGEETQYF
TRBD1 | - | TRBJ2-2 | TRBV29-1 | TGCAGCGTGGACAGGGGCGCGTTTAGCGGGGAGCTGTTTTTT | CSVDRGAFSGELFF
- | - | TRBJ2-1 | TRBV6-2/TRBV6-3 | TGTGCCAGCAGTTACTCGACCTGGGAGCAGTTCTTC | CASSYSTWEQFF
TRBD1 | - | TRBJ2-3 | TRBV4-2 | TGTGCCAGCAGCCCCCGCGACGGACAGGGTTTCACAGATACGCAGTATTTT | CASSPRDGQGFTDTQYF
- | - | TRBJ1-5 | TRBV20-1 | TGCAGTGCTAGTCCGGGGGCGGGAAATCAGCCCCAGCATTTT | CSASPGAGNQPQHF
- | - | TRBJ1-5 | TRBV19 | TGTGCCAGTAGTACAACGGGACGGAGACGCCGGGCCCAGCATTTT | CASSTTGRRRRAQHF
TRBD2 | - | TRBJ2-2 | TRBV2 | TGTGCCAGCAGTGCGGGGCTAGGGAAGAGGCGGGAGGTGGTGGACACCGGGGAGCTGTTTTTT | CASSAGLGKRREVVDTGELFF
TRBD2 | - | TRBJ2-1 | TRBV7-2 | TGTGCCAGCAGCAAGGAACTAGCGGGGGGGCCGGATGAGCAGTTCTTC | CASSKELAGGPDEQFF
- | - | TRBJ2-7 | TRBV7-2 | TGTGCCAGCAGCTTAGTAGAGGGTACAACCTACGAGCAGTACTTC | CASSLVEGTTYEQYF
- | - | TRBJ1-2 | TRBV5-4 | TGTGCCAGCCGGCGCGAGGGGAGCGGCTACACCTTC | CASRREGSGYTF
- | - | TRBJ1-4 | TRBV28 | TGTGCCAGCACCTGGGGGGGTACGGGTATTGAAAAACTGTTTTTT | CASTWGGTGIEKLFF
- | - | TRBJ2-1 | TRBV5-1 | TGCGCCAGCAGACCAGACGTATACAATGAGCAGTTCTTC | CASRPDVYNEQFF
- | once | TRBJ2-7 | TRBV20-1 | TGCAGTGCTCGTGAGGGGGACCCGAACTCCTACGAGCAGTACTTC | CSAREGDPNSYEQYF
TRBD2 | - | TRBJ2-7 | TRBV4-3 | TGCGCCAGCAGCCAAGAGTTCAGCGGGAGCTCCTACGAGCAGTACTTC | CASSQEFSGSSYEQYF
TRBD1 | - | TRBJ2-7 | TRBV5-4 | TGTGCCAGCAGCACGAGGGACAGGGGGTCCGAGCAGTACTTC | CASSTRDRGSEQYF
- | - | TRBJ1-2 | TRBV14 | TGTGCCAGCAGCTTAACGGGGAACTATGGCTACACCTTC | CASSLTGNYGYTF